This T cell receptor (beta chain) emerged from a study of shared T cell receptors in the human thymus (dated by TCRdb to about 2021). Context from the whole study: The study examined how self-reactive, shared T-cell receptor alpha chains are generated in the human thymus.

Concerning this clone itself: Its recognized antigen is unknown. No much larger clone is present one base from it, and per-base qualities are unavailable.

Libraries were built with the immunoSEQ multiplex PCR assay. The clones in this table, taken by TCRdb from immuneACCESS, are in-frame only. Not every clone is retained; where verified, under half of the shortfall comes from an unresolved V gene, and the cause of the rest is unknown. The sample table contains approximately 760,000 clones; only one count was recorded for 70% to 90% of them. Jointly, the top ten make up more than 0.008% of the sample. From the cysteine through the phenylalanine, the CDR3 covers 17 amino acids. Just the 51-base CDR3 DNA is kept, in frame starting at base 1. The germline V gene gives CDR1 as SGDLS and CDR2 as YYNGEE. Trimming takes 4 bases from V and 0 bases from J, and the germline ends sit 14 bases apart. These data also featured in a second study, about human thymus T cells. As that second study puts it: In Finland, the donors were immunologically healthy infants who were having open corrective cardiac surgery for congenital heart defects. Thymus tissue was obtained as surgical resects removed during corrective cardiac surgery. Biased V and J gene segment usage appeared to be present in both thymic and peripheral blood repertoires. Highly overlapping thymic TCR repertoires among unrelated individuals were reported in the related research. TCR alpha and beta repertoires from roughly eight infant thymus samples and a few related peripheral blood samples were characterized in the study. Donor ages ranging from about 7 to 244 days were recorded, and roughly six male and a couple of female infants were included in the cohort. Thymocytes were mechanically released from the tissue and were stored as pellets of roughly 9-30 million cells at -70 degrees C. Genomic DNA was extracted from frozen cell pellets with a QIAsymphony instrument. TCRB and TCRAD loci were amplified from a standardized quantity of quality-controlled genomic DNA using the immunoSEQ multiplex PCR assay. The amplicons covered the V(D)J region and were long enough to include the CDR3 and to identify the V and J genes. The amplicons were sequenced on an Illumina platform via the commercial immunoSEQ service. Primer bias and sequencing errors were corrected as previously described, and TCRAD and TCRB definitions were based on the IMGT database. Analysis of the repertoires was done with immunoSEQ Analyzer 3.0 and VDJTools and included basic statistics, V/J segment usage, diversity estimates, rarefaction and pairwise overlap. Diversity was estimated using the Chao1, ChaoE, Efron-Thisted, Shannon and inverse Simpson indices, and was also estimated on datasets down-sampled to the size of the smallest sample. Repertoire overlap was determined by strict matching of CDR3 nucleotide sequence, V gene and J gene, and Jaccard-based multidimensional scaling clustering was applied. On average, thymus samples yielded around 810,000 unique TCRB clonotypes, whereas blood samples yielded about 80,000.

The receptor comes from a girl under three years old with a congenital heart defect. Donor details come from another sample of the same person, matched by shared clones. Material: thymocytes. Recombination joined TRBV9 with TRBJ2-6; possibly the D gene is TRBD1, per 6 matching bases. The DNA reads TGTGCCAGCAGCCCCCGGACAGAACCCTCTGGGGCCAACGTCCTGACTTTC. This translates into CASSPRTEPSGANVLTF.